This T cell receptor (beta chain) was captured in a study of Ad26.COV2.S vaccination and SARS-CoV-2 variants. Treatment given: roughly 18 received Ad26.COV2.S at low or high dose, single or two shots; roughly five received placebo; per-sample allocation not given. Samples came from day 63 after the first vaccine or placebo injection. TCRdb keeps only in-frame clones here, not all; method: immunoSEQ multiplex PCR. The sample carries 350,000 to 500,000 clones, 89% recorded once. Unmatched junction bases numbered 9, after V lost 3 bases and J lost 6 bases. The V gene's germline CDR1 is SGHTS and CDR2 YDEGEE. The CDR3 length is 14 residues.

The specimen comprised peripheral blood, sampled in a trial of Ad26.COV2.S vaccine versus placebo. This receptor was taken from a person aged 18-65 years who received the Ad26.COV2.S COVID-19 vaccine or a placebo. This chain links TRBV5-8 with TRBJ2-7, with 7 positions matching TRBD2. The chain's CDR3 is CASSWGGRNGEQYV. DNA for the CDR3: TGTGCCAGCAGCTGGGGGGGGAGGAATGGCGAGCAGTACGTC.